The clone carrying this TCR beta chain was picked up a small number of times. The antigen is undetermined. TCRdb reprocessed the reads with MiXCR, giving one entry per CDR3 protein. Altogether just under 550,000 distinct CDR3 sequences are present, approximately 26% being singletons, with the ten largest covering roughly 13%. This sample was taken from a study of T cell repertoires in cytomegalovirus infection. Study summary: In public TCR beta signatures, there were indications of both CMV infection and matching HLA type.

Study-level results: HLA-C-restricted, CMV-specific TCR beta clonotypes were dominant ex vivo. Carriers of CMV plus the relevant HLA were identified by cumulative public TCR beta family frequency.

This CDR3 spans 14 amino acids. Trimming took off 8 bases at V and 5 bases at J, with 20 bases between the two ends. Per germline, CDR1 SQVTM and CDR2 ANQGSEA. What was sequenced was PBMCs. This TCR derives from a human donor in good health (CMV status not recorded). Some clones in this sample may be carry-over from other donors' samples. V usage is TRBV29-1 and J usage is TRBJ2-3; D is ambiguous. CDR3 DNA sequence: TGCAGCACCTACCGGGTCCCCCTTGAAGATACGCAGTATTTT. This gives the protein CSTYRVPLEDTQYF.